This T cell receptor (beta chain) was captured in a study of T cell responses to AZD1222 COVID-19 vaccine. Study-level findings and limits: Spike-specific TCR breadth and depth went up after people got two AZD1222 doses. Of the AZD1222 recipients, only five to seven were seropositive at baseline. The donor cohort was predominantly white British with a female majority, and clonal diversity may have been underestimated.

Profiling relied on immunoSEQ multiplex PCR, and the TCRdb table lists in-frame clones only, not all of them. Here the sample spans about 140,000 clones, around 90% being singletons. A word on this clone: The target antigen is unknown.

Per germline, CDR1 SGDLS and CDR2 YYNGEE. Trimming removed 0 bases from V and 8 bases from J, with 14 bases in between. The CDR3 runs 14 residues. The clonotype was recovered from an adult in good health. The material sequenced was peripheral blood, taken on day 0 of AZD1222 vaccination. The chain employs TRBV9 and TRBJ1-2, with D possibly TRBD1 on 6 matching bases. Written as DNA, the CDR3 is TGTGCCAGCAGCGTAGATGGGGGCTCGGCCGGCTACACCTTC. It yields the protein CASSVDGGSAGYTF. Supplemented by reference TRBV9 and TRBJ1-2, the full variable domain reads DSGVTQTPKHLITATGQRVTLRCSPRSGDLSVYWYQQSLDQGLQFLIQYYNGEERAKGNILERFSAQQFPDLHSELNLSSLELGDSALYFCASSVDGGSAGYTFGSGTRLTVV.